This T cell receptor (beta chain) was sequenced during a study of metastatic and nonmetastatic thyroid tumors. Nobody among the patients had been given any treatment before thyroid surgery. TCRdb used MiXCR to call clones anew from the PCR reads. This repertoire shows about 40,000 clones, around 16% found once; its top ten account for around 3.9%. The CDR3 is 16 amino acids. Per germline, CDR1 SGHTA and CDR2 FQGNSA. With 1 base removed from V and 5 bases from J, the gap between germline ends came to 14 bases. This clone was seen at least ten times. The chain combines TRBV7-2 with TRBJ1-4, with D unresolved. The source of this sequence is a female donor with papillary thyroid cancer or a benign thyroid nodule (not recorded which). Some clones in this sample may be carry-over from other donors' samples. Sequencing was performed on blood. CDR3 loop: CASSLGMGRINEKLFF. The CDR3 nucleotides are TGTGCCAGCAGCTTAGGAATGGGCCGGATAAATGAAAAACTGTTTTTT.